Listed below are T cell receptor beta chains from one sample, sequenced in a study of T cells after posttransplantation cyclophosphamide. Profiling relied on immunoSEQ multiplex PCR, and the TCRdb table lists in-frame clones only, not all of them. In total the sample includes 7,500 to 8,000 clones, none of them seen once. Sequencing was performed on PBMCs, taken after allogeneic stem cell transplant with posttransplant cyclophosphamide. These receptors were obtained from a male patient younger than 35 who received an allogeneic stem cell transplant from an unrelated donor, was CMV-positive, and had acute and chronic GVHD. Some T cells may be supplied by the graft donor. Each CDR3 is given with its conserved first and last residue. D genes are given only for firm matches. Not all rows give a size; the values are once, few, many and, for expanded clones, a class.

v_gene	d_gene	abundance	j_gene	CDR3nt	CDR3aa
TRBV7-6	.	many	TRBJ2-3	TGTGCCAGCAGCTTAGTCCAGGCCCTTACTAGCACAGATACGCAGTATTTT	CASSLVQALTSTDTQYF
TRBV6-5	TRBD1	many	TRBJ2-7	TGTGCCAGCAGTATGGACAGGAGCTCCTACGAGCAGTACTTC	CASSMDRSSYEQYF
TRBV19	TRBD1	many	TRBJ1-4	TGTGCCAGTAGAACTACAGGGGCGGATGAAAAACTGTTTTTT	CASRTTGADEKLFF
TRBV6-7	.	many	TRBJ2-7	TGTGCCAGCAGTTACAGGCGGGGAGATTCGTACGAGCAGTACTTC	CASSYRRGDSYEQYF
TRBV5-1	TRBD1	many	TRBJ1-1	TGCGCCAGCAGCCTCATGGGACAGAGGAACACTGAAGCTTTCTTT	CASSLMGQRNTEAFF
TRBV9	.	many	TRBJ1-2	TGTGCCAGCAGCCTCACGGGGGGGGCGGGAGGCTACACCTTC	CASSLTGGAGGYTF
TRBV7-9	TRBD1	many	TRBJ2-5	TGTGCCAGCAGCCTAGGGACAGGTTTTCAAGAGACCCAGTACTTC	CASSLGTGFQETQYF
TRBV2	TRBD1	many	TRBJ1-5	TGTGCCAGCAGCCCCCAGGGACAGGGGATTCAGCCCCAGCATTTT	CASSPQGQGIQPQHF
TRBV30	.	many	TRBJ1-2	TGTGCCTGCAGGGGCGGGAACTATGGCTACACCTTC	CACRGGNYGYTF
TRBV29-1	TRBD1	many	TRBJ2-2	TGCAGCGTTGAAGGGACAGGGGGAAGGGAAGACACCGGGGAGCTGTTTTTT	CSVEGTGGREDTGELFF
TRBV5-4	TRBD2	many	TRBJ2-5	TGTGCCAGCAGCTTGTTGGGGGGGAGAGGAGAGACCCAGTACTTC	CASSLLGGRGETQYF
TRBV27	TRBD1	many	TRBJ1-4	TGTGCCAGCAGTTTATTGGGACAGAGGGGAGAAAAACTGTTTTTT	CASSLLGQRGEKLFF
TRBV7-9	.	many	TRBJ1-4	TGTGCCAGCAGCTTAGGGCAGGGTTATGAAAAACTGTTTTTT	CASSLGQGYEKLFF
TRBV6-5	TRBD2	many	TRBJ2-1	TGTGCCAGCAGTTACGATCTAGCGGGGGACCGGAATGAGCAGTTCTTC	CASSYDLAGDRNEQFF
TRBV7-2	TRBD1	many	TRBJ1-1	TGTGCCAGCACCGTAGACAGGGGTGTATCTGAAGCTTTCTTT	CASTVDRGVSEAFF
TRBV2	.	many	TRBJ1-2	TGTGCCAGCAGTGGGGACTACTATGGCTACACCTTC	CASSGDYYGYTF
TRBV2	.	many	TRBJ1-5	TGTGCCAGCAGTACAACAGGGTCGAGTCAGCCCCAGCATTTT	CASSTTGSSQPQHF
TRBV6-1	.	many	TRBJ1-3	TGTGCCAGCAGTGACCTCCAGGGGTCTGGAAACACCATATATTTT	CASSDLQGSGNTIYF
TRBV7-8	.	many	TRBJ1-3	TGTGCCAGCAGCTTAAATTTCCGGGGATTCTCTGGAAACACCATATATTTT	CASSLNFRGFSGNTIYF
TRBV6-6	.	.	TRBJ1-5	TGTGCCAGCAACACGGGAGGCAATCAGCCCCAGCATTTT	CASNTGGNQPQHF
TRBV30	.	many	TRBJ1-4	TGTGCCTGGAACGTCCCAGCGGAAAAACTGTTTTTT	CAWNVPAEKLFF
TRBV11-3	.	many	TRBJ2-2	TGTGCCAGCAGCCCTAGTAATCTTATCACCGGGGAGCTGTTTTTT	CASSPSNLITGELFF
TRBV2	.	many	TRBJ1-2	TGTGCCAGCAGTGCTCTCCGAGGCAGGGGTGGTGGCTACACCTTC	CASSALRGRGGGYTF
TRBV5-1	TRBD2	many	TRBJ2-2	TGCGCCAGCAGCTACCTAGCGGGGGACACCGGGGAGCTGTTTTTT	CASSYLAGDTGELFF
TRBV5-1	.	many	TRBJ1-1	TGCGCCAGCAGCTTGTCTGCGGGGTCCACTGAAGCTTTCTTT	CASSLSAGSTEAFF
TRBV5-4	.	many	TRBJ2-1	TGTGCCAGCAGCACCCGACATTCAGCTTACAATGAGCAGTTCTTC	CASSTRHSAYNEQFF
TRBV10-2	.	many	TRBJ1-6	TGCGCCAGCAGTGAAAAGGTGCAGGGGAGATCACCCCTCCACTTT	CASSEKVQGRSPLHF
TRBV2	TRBD1	many	TRBJ1-1	TGTGCCAGCACCGAGGTTCCTGGGACAGTGTCGTTTGCTTTCTTT	CASTEVPGTVSFAFF
TRBV7-9	.	many	TRBJ2-7	TGTGCCAGCAGCCCATCGGGACTGGTCCGGGCAGGGGGTCCTTACGAGCAGTACTTC	CASSPSGLVRAGGPYEQYF
TRBV15	.	medium-sized	TRBJ1-1	TGTGCCACCAGCACTCGGGAGAAGACTGAAGCTTTCTTT	CATSTREKTEAFF
TRBV7-6	TRBD1	many	TRBJ1-1	TGTGCCAGCAGCCTGGGGACAGGGAAAGTGAAGACTGAAGCTTTCTTT	CASSLGTGKVKTEAFF
TRBV18	TRBD2	many	TRBJ2-3	TGTGCCAGCTCACCCCCCGGACTAGCGGGGGAAGCAGATACGCAGTATTTT	CASSPPGLAGEADTQYF
TRBV28	TRBD1	many	TRBJ1-4	TGTGCCAGCCGGGACAGTCTTAATGAAAAACTGTTTTTT	CASRDSLNEKLFF
TRBV5-1	.	many	TRBJ1-1	TGCGCCAGCAGCTTGGAAGGCAGGGTGAACACTGAAGCTTTCTTT	CASSLEGRVNTEAFF
TRBV25-1	.	many	TRBJ2-3	TGTGCCAGCAGAGCTACAGGGAAAGATACGCAGTATTTT	CASRATGKDTQYF
TRBV28	TRBD2	medium-sized	TRBJ2-2	TGTGCCAGCAGTTTGAAGCGGGGGGCATACACCGGGGAGCTGTTTTTT	CASSLKRGAYTGELFF
TRBV4-3	.	many	TRBJ1-4	TGCGCCAGCAGCCAAGATGTCAGGGTTAATGAAAAACTGTTTTTT	CASSQDVRVNEKLFF
TRBV14	.	few	TRBJ1-2	TGTGCCAGCAGCCAAGCGGCAGGTTCAGCCTATGGCTACACCTTC	CASSQAAGSAYGYTF